A single sample gave rise to the 10 T cell receptor beta chains below, sequenced in a study of cytomegalovirus exposure and HLA in healthy donors. Method: immunoSEQ multiplex PCR; TCRdb's copy keeps in-frame clones and lacks some. This table has around 70,000 clones, around 94% appearing once. The sequenced material came from PBMCs. These receptor sequences come from a woman in her late teens or twenties in good health and CMV-seronegative.

This rearrangement joins TRBV9 to TRBJ2-5, with D perhaps TRBD1 (5 bases). Germline V gene lookup returns CDR1 SGDLS and CDR2 YYNGEE. V lost 4 bases to trimming and J lost 4 bases, with 14 bases between them. The CDR3 has 14 residues. The CDR3 coding sequence is TGTGCCAGCAGCCCTGGGCAGGGAAGAGAGACCCAGTACTTC. Protein sequence: CASSPGQGRETQYF. Filled out from reference TRBV9 and TRBJ2-5, the complete variable domain reads DSGVTQTPKHLITATGQRVTLRCSPRSGDLSVYWYQQSLDQGLQFLIQYYNGEERAKGNILERFSAQQFPDLHSELNLSSLELGDSALYFCASSPGQGRETQYFGPGTRLLVL.

This clone was seen only once. This rearrangement joins TRBV6-5 to TRBJ1-1, with TRBD1 matching over 7 bases. The V segment lost 6 bases and the J segment 1 base; nucleotides outside the gene matches: 8. Germline assignment: CDR1 MNHEY and CDR2 SVGAGI. This CDR3 has 15 amino acids. CDR3 loop: CASRLPGTANTEAFF. CDR3 DNA: TGTGCCAGCAGGCTCCCCGGGACAGCGAACACTGAAGCTTTCTTT.

This clone came up once. The chain is built from TRBV5-1 and TRBJ2-5; D is unclear. Per germline, CDR1 SGHRS and CDR2 YFSETQ. The CDR3 loop spans 10 amino acids. V was clipped by 8 bases and J by 2 bases, with 4 bases between them. The CDR3 bases are TGCGCCAGGAGACAAGAGACCCAGTACTTC. The encoded protein is CARRQETQYF. Combining the CDR3 with reference TRBV5-1 and TRBJ2-5 gives the whole variable domain KAGVTQTPRYLIKTRGQQVTLSCSPISGHRSVSWYQQTPGQGLQFLFEYFSETQRNKGNFPGRFSGRQFSNSRSEMNVSTLELGDSALYLCARRQETQYFGPGTRLLVL.

The chain has TRBV5-4 and TRBJ2-3, with D tentatively TRBD1 (5 bases). The CDR3 length is 12 residues. The V end was cut by 4 bases, the J end by 5 bases, with 8 bases between. CDR1 and CDR2 (germline): SGHNT, YYREEE (reference sequence). The CDR3: CASSGAGDTQYF. In nucleotides, the CDR3 is TGTGCCAGCAGCGGGGCAGGAGATACGCAGTATTTT.

This clone has only a few counts. CDR3 residues: CAGALGGQSYQPQHF. The CDR3 bases are TGTGCCGGTGCATTGGGTGGGCAGTCTTATCAGCCCCAGCATTTT. The chain is built from TRBV6-6 and TRBJ1-5; D remains ambiguous. Between the trimmed V and J ends, which lost 11 bases and 5 bases, there was a span of 22 bases. Germline V CDR1 and CDR2: MNHNY, SVGAGI (reference sequence). This CDR3 is built from 15 residues.

The V gene is TRBV5-4, the J gene TRBJ2-2; D is perhaps TRBD1 (5 bases). With 4 bases removed from V and 6 bases from J, the gap between germline ends came to 19 bases. This CDR3 spans 16 amino acids. CDR1 and CDR2 (germline): SGHNT, YYREEE (reference sequence). CDR3 amino acids: CASSPKDNVGAGELFF. CDR3 nucleotide sequence: TGTGCCAGCAGCCCCAAGGATAACGTAGGGGCCGGGGAGCTGTTTTTT.

This clone was detected once. This sample also contains other DNA sequences that code for the same CDR3. The chain joins TRBV7-9 to TRBJ1-4; a weak D match, TRBD1 (5 bases). The germline gives CDR1 SEHNR, CDR2 FQNEAQ (reference sequence). The CDR3 runs 16 residues. Trimming took 0 bases from V and 2 from J, leaving 10 bases between them. As DNA, the CDR3 is TGTGCCAGCAGCTTAGCTGGGGGGACGACTAATGAAAAACTGTTTTTT. It specifies CASSLAGGTTNEKLFF.

The chain combines TRBV19 with TRBJ2-7; the D gene is possibly TRBD1 (6 bases). From germline, CDR1 is LNHDA and CDR2 SQIVND (reference sequence). This CDR3 is built from 14 residues. V was pared by 2 bases and J by 2 bases, with 10 bases between. CDR3 amino acids: CASSITTGPYEQYF. The DNA of the CDR3 is TGTGCCAGTAGTATAACGACAGGTCCCTACGAGCAGTACTTC. The entire variable domain, with the rest obtained from reference TRBV19 and TRBJ2-7, is as follows: DGGITQSPKYLFRKEGQNVTLSCEQNLNHDAMYWYRQDPGQGLRLIYYSQIVNDFQKGDIAEGYSVSREKKESFPLTVTSAQKNPTAFYLCASSITTGPYEQYFGPGTRLTVT.

This clone was picked up one time. The chain recombines TRBV5-5 with TRBJ2-7, with 9 bases fitting TRBD1. Per the germline V gene, CDR1 is SGHKS and CDR2 is YYEKEE (reference sequence). The CDR3 spans 16 residues. With V trimmed by 2 bases and J by 5 bases, 11 bases remained unmatched. As DNA, the CDR3 is TGTGCCAGCAGCTTCGCCTTTCGGACAGGGGACAACGAGCAGTACTTC. It codes for CASSFAFRTGDNEQYF.

This chain joins TRBV5-8 and TRBJ1-5; TRBD1 matches 8 bases. The junction had 10 bases not matched to a gene; V was cut back by 5 bases and J by 0 bases. The CDR3 is 17 amino acids. Germline-derived CDR1 and CDR2 are SGHTS and YDEGEE. The CDR3 sequence is CASRIEDRDYSNQPQHF. The CDR3 nucleotides read TGTGCCAGCAGAATTGAGGACAGGGACTATAGCAATCAGCCCCAGCATTTT.